The entry that follows covers one T cell receptor (beta chain) sequence. Its specificity is not known. The data derive from a study of shared clonotypes between healthy human individuals. The study, taken as a whole, reports: The sharing of 4% to 5.5% of naive CD4 clonotypes was seen across a handful of donors. The sampled material consisted only of blood, and tissue repertoires are likely to differ.

The protocol was immunoSEQ multiplex PCR, while the TCRdb copy is restricted to in-frame clones and leaves out a portion. Of about 2.3 million clones listed, 93% were seen once; the top ten hold about 0.39%. Trimming removed 8 bases at V and 2 bases at J, with 7 bases between. Germline-derived CDR1 and CDR2 are SNHLY and FYNNEI. There are 12 residues in the CDR3. The sequence came from a man aged 18 to 35 in good health. Some clones in this sample may be carry-over from other donors' samples. This chain joins TRBV2 and TRBJ2-1; D is possibly TRBD1 or TRBD2 (5 bases each). Sample: naive CD4+ T cells from PBMCs. Subset reported: CD45RA+ positively selected. CDR3 amino acids: CASVGAYNEQFF. The CDR3 DNA is TGTGCCAGCGTGGGGGCCTACAATGAGCAGTTCTTC.